A single sample gave rise to the 4 T cell receptor beta chains below, sequenced in a study of blood T cells in healthy people across ages (dated by TCRdb to about 2015). The library was prepared using 5' RACE. A second PCR of about 7 to 12 cycles was performed with a sample-barcoded 5' primer and a J-beta primer mix. Using fastp at Q25 and MiXCR, TCRdb reprocessed the public reads and kept productive beta chains. Here each entry gathers all rows of one CDR3 protein and keeps the most common genes and DNA. A total of 1.5 million to 2 million distinct CDR3 sequences appear in this sample, around 40% of them only once. 20% to 25% of the sample comes from the top ten. Input material: blood. These receptor sequences come from a human donor in good health.

The chain uses TRBV6-6 and TRBJ2-1, with D tentatively TRBD1 or TRBD2 (6 bases each). The CDR3 is 16 amino acids. Between the trimmed V and J ends, which lost 0 bases and 3 bases, there was a span of 12 bases. Germline CDR1 and CDR2: MNHNY and SVGAGI (reference sequence). As DNA, the CDR3 is TGTGCCAGCAGTTACTCGGCCGAGGGGGGCTACAATGAGCAGTTCTTC. Amino acids: CASSYSAEGGYNEQFF.

The chain uses TRBV27 and TRBJ2-1, with a tentative D call TRBD1 (6 bases). Germline V gene lookup returns CDR1 MNHEY and CDR2 SMNVEV (reference sequence). Deletions cut 5 bases from V and 4 bases from J, with 24 bases between. The CDR3 is 18 residues long. The CDR3 nucleotides read TGTGCCAGCAGTATCTTAGCTCAGACAGGTCCCACTTACAATGAGCAGTTCTTC. It specifies CASSILAQTGPTYNEQFF.

This clonotype was seen a few times. The chain carries TRBV23-1 and TRBJ2-5, with 7 positions matching TRBD2. TRBV23-1 has ORF status, its function being uncertain. V lost 0 bases, J lost 4 bases, and 5 bases stayed unmatched. The CDR3 is 15 amino acids. CDR3 coding DNA: TGCGCCAGCAGTCAATCGGCATGGGAGGGAGAGACCCAGTACTTC. Translating gives CASSQSAWEGETQYF.

The chain couples TRBV12-3 or TRBV12-4 to TRBJ1-1; perhaps TRBD1 as D (6 bases). Between the trimmed V and J ends, which lost 8 bases and 3 bases, there was a span of 16 bases. CDR3 size: 14 residues. CDR3: CASANTTGHTEAFF. The CDR3, as DNA: TGTGCCAGCGCTAACACAACAGGGCACACTGAAGCTTTCTTT.